A selection of T cell receptor beta chains follows, all from one sample in a study of blood T cells in healthy people across ages. TCRdb re-called the 5' RACE reads through MiXCR, storing one row per CDR3 protein. This table holds hundreds of thousands of distinct CDR3 sequences, around 31% found once. The source material was blood. These receptors were collected from a woman aged 80 or older in good health. Each CDR3 is given with its conserved first and last residue. D genes are given only for firm matches. The size of a clone is reported for some rows only, either as once, few or many, or as a class for expanded clones.

V	J	D	size	CDR3	DNA
TRBV6-2/TRBV6-3	TRBJ1-2	.	many	CATESYGGYTF	TGTGCCACCGAATCATATGGCGGCTACACCTTC
TRBV20-1	TRBJ2-5	TRBD2	many	CSARDYGTSGFQETQYF	TGCAGTGCTAGAGACTACGGGACTAGCGGGTTCCAGGAGACCCAGTACTTC
TRBV20-1	TRBJ2-5	.	.	CSARDLGGWETQYF	TGCAGTGCTAGAGATCTCGGAGGGTGGGAGACCCAGTACTTC
TRBV12-5	TRBJ2-7	.	.	CASALIGSYNEQYF	TGTGCTAGTGCTCTGATAGGGTCCTACAATGAGCAGTACTTC
TRBV12-3/TRBV12-4	TRBJ1-4	.	few	CASSSLLQGANEKRFF	TGTGCCAGCAGTTCCCTCTTGCAGGGCGCGAATGAAAAACGGTTTTTT
TRBV20-1	TRBJ2-6	.	.	CSARGGSGANVRTF	TGCAGTGCTAGAGGGGGGTCTGGGGCCAACGTCCGGACTTTC
TRBV4-2	TRBJ1-2	TRBD1	many	CASSQDRDRVLANYGYTF	TGTGCCAGCAGCCAAGATCGGGACAGGGTTTTGGCTAACTATGGCTACACCTTC
TRBV5-1	TRBJ2-7	.	many	CASRGTAAPYEQYF	TGCGCCAGCAGAGGGACGGCTGCCCCCTACGAGCAGTACTTC
TRBV7-2	TRBJ2-1	TRBD2	.	CASSLALGGGGSEQFF	TGTGCCAGCAGCTTAGCGCTTGGCGGGGGAGGGAGTGAGCAGTTCTTC
TRBV30	TRBJ1-6	.	few	CAWSRQGNSYNSPLHF	TGTGCCTGGAGTCGACAAGGAAACTCCTATAATTCACCCCTCCACTTT
TRBV20-1	TRBJ2-7	.	.	CSARPSGWGYEQYF	TGCAGTGCTAGGCCGTCGGGGTGGGGCTACGAGCAGTACTTC
TRBV28	TRBJ1-2	.	few	CASTLGGTHYGYTF	TGTGCCAGCACCCTAGGGGGGACACACTATGGCTACACCTTC
TRBV6-2/TRBV6-3	TRBJ1-2	.	many	CASSQTRGAYGYTF	TGTGCCAGCAGTCAAACCAGGGGAGCCTATGGCTACACCTTC
TRBV30	TRBJ1-3	.	.	CAWSGGLASGNTIYF	TGTGCCTGGAGTGGGGGACTCGCCTCTGGAAACACCATATATTTT
TRBV7-2	TRBJ2-5	.	.	CASSLVASKAETQYF	TGTGCCAGCAGCTTAGTGGCTAGCAAGGCTGAGACCCAGTACTTC
TRBV15	TRBJ2-5	TRBD1	.	CATSKLGTGGLETQYF	TGTGCCACCAGCAAACTCGGGACAGGGGGCTTGGAGACCCAGTACTTC
TRBV7-9	TRBJ2-5	TRBD2	many	CASSSSRGGAEETQYF	TGTGCCAGCAGCTCCTCTCGCGGGGGGGCCGAGGAGACCCAGTACTTC
TRBV6-2/TRBV6-3	TRBJ2-2	.	few	CASLEWGELFF	TGTGCCAGCCTCGAGTGGGGGGAGCTGTTTTTT
TRBV4-2	TRBJ2-1	.	many	CASSPTVDNEQFF	TGTGCCAGCAGCCCGACAGTTGACAATGAGCAGTTCTTC
TRBV5-1	TRBJ2-3	TRBD2	.	CASSLSRTSRADTQYF	TGCGCCAGCAGCTTGTCAAGGACTAGCAGGGCAGATACGCAGTATTTT
TRBV7-6	TRBJ2-7	TRBD2	many	CASSPRTSGVSYEQYF	TGTGCCAGCAGCCCCCGGACTAGCGGGGTATCCTACGAGCAGTACTTC
TRBV12-3/TRBV12-4	TRBJ2-5	TRBD1	many	CASSLQGADVRETQYF	TGTGCCAGCAGTTTACAGGGGGCAGATGTAAGAGAGACCCAGTACTTC
TRBV4-2	TRBJ2-5	.	many	CASSQDPRTRETQYF	TGTGCCAGCAGCCAAGATCCGAGGACCCGGGAGACCCAGTACTTC
TRBV18	TRBJ1-2	.	.	CTSSPYGTSDVYGYTF	TGTACCAGCTCACCATACGGGACCTCAGACGTCTATGGCTACACCTTC
TRBV7-9	TRBJ1-2	TRBD1	many	CASSAGTGGGYGYTF	TGTGCCAGCAGCGCCGGGACAGGGGGCGGCTATGGCTACACCTTC
TRBV6-2/TRBV6-3	TRBJ1-2	TRBD1	many	CASSAAGQAYGYTF	TGTGCCAGCAGTGCCGCGGGACAGGCCTATGGCTACACCTTC
TRBV5-6	TRBJ1-2	.	.	CASSPTGYDHGYTF	TGTGCCAGCAGCCCTACAGGGTATGACCATGGCTACACCTTC
TRBV10-3	TRBJ1-4	TRBD1	few	CAISRDRAVEKLFF	TGTGCCATCAGCCGGGACAGGGCCGTCGAAAAACTGTTTTTT
TRBV30	TRBJ2-5	.	.	CAWRVQGYQETQYF	TGTGCCTGGAGGGTCCAGGGTTACCAAGAGACCCAGTACTTC
TRBV29-1	TRBJ2-3	TRBD2	many	CSVYLAESTDTQYF	TGCAGCGTCTATCTAGCGGAGAGCACAGATACGCAGTATTTT
TRBV15	TRBJ2-5	TRBD1	.	CATNPDRDRGSETQYF	TGTGCCACCAACCCCGACCGGGACAGGGGGTCGGAGACCCAGTACTTC
TRBV3-1	TRBJ2-1	TRBD1	many	CASSLSGQVALFF	TGTGCCAGCAGCCTTTCCGGACAGGTCGCCTTGTTCTTC
TRBV30	TRBJ2-4	TRBD2	few	CAWRSGTSGGAMNIQYF	TGTGCCTGGAGATCCGGGACTAGCGGGGGGGCAATGAACATTCAGTACTTC
TRBV7-9	TRBJ2-3	TRBD2	.	CASSSRTSAPDTQYF	TGTGCCAGCAGCTCGCGGACTAGCGCCCCAGATACGCAGTATTTT
TRBV6-2/TRBV6-3	TRBJ1-1	.	few	CASSYSYTEAFF	TGTGCCAGCAGTTACTCGTACACTGAAGCTTTCTTT
TRBV7-2	TRBJ2-1	TRBD2	many	CASSATGTSGALGFF	TGTGCCAGCAGCGCTACCGGGACTAGCGGGGCCTTGGGGTTCTTC
TRBV12-3/TRBV12-4	TRBJ1-4	.	.	CASSLDPRGTNEKLFF	TGTGCCAGCAGTTTAGACCCTAGGGGAACTAATGAAAAACTGTTTTTT
TRBV7-2	TRBJ2-1	TRBD2	.	CAGSLGLAQYNEQFF	TGTGCCGGCAGCTTGGGACTAGCGCAATACAATGAGCAGTTCTTC
TRBV4-3	TRBJ1-6	.	many	CASSQGGPRRQSPLHF	TGCGCCAGCAGCCAAGGGGGGCCACGGCGGCAATCACCCCTCCACTTT
TRBV12-3/TRBV12-4	TRBJ2-1	.	many	CASIRRGSTSYNEQFF	TGTGCCAGCATCAGAAGGGGGTCTACCTCCTACAATGAGCAGTTCTTC
TRBV30	TRBJ2-5	.	many	CALRGIRETQYF	TGTGCCTTGCGAGGGATTCGGGAGACCCAGTACTTC
TRBV5-6	TRBJ2-7	.	.	CAGSFGRCYEQYF	TGTGCCGGCAGCTTCGGCAGGTGCTACGAGCAGTACTTC
TRBV5-1	TRBJ1-5	.	many	CASSLDEGPSQPQHF	TGCGCCAGCAGCTTGGACGAGGGTCCTAGTCAGCCCCAGCATTTT
TRBV12-3/TRBV12-4	TRBJ2-3	TRBD1	.	CASSPGTVVRTDMQYF	TGTGCCAGCAGTCCCGGGACAGTAGTGAGAACAGATATGCAGTATTTT
TRBV6-5	TRBJ1-2	.	.	CASSQPGANYDYTF	TGTGCCAGCAGCCAGCCGGGGGCTAACTATGACTACACCTTC
TRBV5-1	TRBJ1-1	.	few	CASSNPSDSEAFF	TGCGCCAGCAGCAATCCATCGGACAGCGAAGCTTTCTTT
TRBV7-2	TRBJ2-4	.	.	CASSQSTGSGIRYF	TGTGCCAGCAGCCAATCGACAGGATCGGGCATTCGGTACTTC
TRBV4-2	TRBJ2-7	TRBD2	few	CASSQENSGGAQYF	TGTGCCAGCAGCCAAGAGAATAGCGGGGGGGCGCAGTACTTC
TRBV5-1	TRBJ2-1	TRBD2	many	CASSLGLAGVHEQFF	TGTGCCAGCAGCTTAGGGCTAGCGGGGGTCCATGAGCAGTTCTTC
TRBV9	TRBJ2-2	TRBD1	.	CASSRDRGRTGELFF	TGTGCCAGCAGCAGGGACAGGGGGCGCACCGGGGAGCTGTTTTTT
TRBV30	TRBJ1-4	.	few	CAWKGDEKLFF	TGTGCCTGGAAGGGGGACGAAAAACTGTTTTTT
TRBV19	TRBJ1-4	.	.	CASTTGYGSEKLFF	TGTGCCAGTACCACAGGGTACGGGAGTGAAAAACTGTTTTTT
TRBV5-1	TRBJ1-3	.	.	CASSLDGAAGNTIYF	TGCGCCAGCAGCTTGGATGGGGCAGCTGGAAACACCATATATTTT
TRBV3-1	TRBJ1-2	TRBD1	.	CASSPWVGQGASGYTF	TGTGCCAGCAGTCCATGGGTCGGACAGGGGGCGAGTGGCTACACCTTC
TRBV9	TRBJ2-3	.	many	CASSATGTRGTDTQYF	TGTGCCAGCAGCGCAACCGGGACGCGGGGCACAGATACGCAGTATTTT
TRBV12-3/TRBV12-4	TRBJ2-7	TRBD1	many	CASRRTGQGVNEQYF	TGTGCCAGCAGGCGAACTGGACAGGGGGTCAACGAGCAGTACTTC
TRBV28	TRBJ1-4	.	few	CASSSTQMANEKLFF	TGTGCCAGCAGCTCAACGCAAATGGCTAATGAAAAACTGTTTTTT